This is a list of T cell receptor beta chains from one sample in a study of cytomegalovirus exposure and HLA in healthy donors. The table came from immunoSEQ multiplex PCR; TCRdb's copy has only in-frame clones and leaves some out. The sample consists of roughly 130,000 clones, roughly two thirds of them appearing once. Input material: PBMCs. Receptor source: a man aged 30-40 years in good health and CMV-seropositive. CDR3s include the opening cysteine and the closing phenylalanine or tryptophan.

j_call v_call cdr3_aa
TRBJ2-1 TRBV5-1 CASSLEGQGANEQFF
TRBJ2-1 TRBV5-5 CASSLRGVSGRVRFF
TRBJ1-1 TRBV6-1 CASSFLGTGSTEAFF
TRBJ2-1 TRBV27 CASSELGGDEQFF
TRBJ2-7 TRBV27 CASRPNRGRRNVDTCEQYF
TRBJ2-1 TRBV9 CASSVVPLTNEQFF
TRBJ2-7 TRBV5-4 CASSLIGLDSYEQYF
TRBJ2-7 TRBV7-2 CASSLRGRYEQYF
- TRBV25-1 CASSGTSGPISYEQYF
TRBJ1-1 TRBV7-9 CASSRLNTEAFF
TRBJ2-1 TRBV7-2 CASSPIAGAVNEQFF
TRBJ2-1 TRBV5-1 CASGQAPPVDEQFF
TRBJ1-4 TRBV6-6 CASSHTYRLGDEKLFF
TRBJ1-3 TRBV14 CASSQDLSRTVIYF
TRBJ1-6 TRBV6-5 CASSYGGEPLHF